These 17 T cell receptor beta chains originate from one sample sequenced in a study of blood T cell repertoires in COVID-19. Clones were read by immunoSEQ multiplex PCR, and TCRdb kept only the in-frame ones, dropping some. This sample has roughly 54,000 clones, with approximately 87% found just once. Sequencing was performed on peripheral blood. The receptors originated from a woman in her fifties or sixties with COVID-19, enrolled during active disease.

This sequence joins TRBV2 and TRBJ2-7; tentative D call: TRBD1 (6 bases). Germline values: CDR1 SNHLY, CDR2 FYNNEI. Trimming left V 2 bases short and J 0 bases short, with 14 bases between. This CDR3 region has 16 residues. The CDR3 reads CASSERTGQLSYEQYF. The CDR3 nucleotides are TGTGCCAGCAGTGAACGTACGGGACAACTCTCCTACGAGCAGTACTTC.

This chain links TRBV6-5 with TRBJ1-1, with a weak D call TRBD1 (6 bases). The CDR3 has 15 amino acids. Trimming stripped 6 bases from V and 4 bases from J, with 18 bases between. Germline assignment: CDR1 MNHEY and CDR2 SVGAGI. The CDR3: CASRATGQGITEAFF. The CDR3 bases are TGTGCCAGCAGGGCCACGGGGCAGGGGATCACTGAAGCTTTCTTT.

V gene TRBV19 combines with J gene TRBJ1-2; TRBD1 agrees at 10 bases. Germline V CDR1 and CDR2: LNHDA, SQIVND (reference sequence). Losses at the gene ends were 5 bases for V and 2 bases for J; bases not matched to a gene: 8. The CDR3 spans 16 residues. CDR3 nucleotides: TGTGCCAGTAGTGGGACAGGGGTGGGGCTCAACTATGGCTACACCTTC. Translation: CASSGTGVGLNYGYTF.

The chain links TRBV21-1 to TRBJ2-1; the table assigns TRBD1, which was not confirmed against the DNA. TRBV21-1 is classified as a pseudogene. This CDR3 spans 16 amino acids. The CDR3 DNA sequence: TGTGCCAGCAGCAAAGTACAGGGCTCATTTTCAAATGAGCAGTTCTTC. Its protein is CASSKVQGSFSNEQFF.

This rearrangement joins TRBV28 to TRBJ2-4, with TRBD1 as a possible D gene (6 bases). Germline CDR1 reads MDHEN; CDR2 reads SYDVKM. The CDR3 has 15 residues. V lost 5 bases, J lost 3 bases, and 14 bases lay in between. DNA for the CDR3: TGTGCCAGCAGTATATACAGGGTGGTCAAAAACATTCAGTACTTC. Translating gives CASSIYRVVKNIQYF. Together with reference TRBV28 and TRBJ2-4, the CDR3 gives the full variable domain: DVKVTQSSRYLVKRTGEKVFLECVQDMDHENMFWYRQDPGLGLRLIYFSYDVKMKEKGDIPEGYSVSREKKERFSLILESASTNQTSMYLCASSIYRVVKNIQYFGAGTRLSVL.

J is TRBJ2-1 and V is TRBV7-2; the match to TRBD1 covers 8 bases. This CDR3 comprises 15 residues. CDR1 SGHTA and CDR2 FQGNSA come from the germline V gene. The V segment lost 5 bases and the J segment 7 bases; nucleotides outside the gene matches: 10. The CDR3 DNA is TGTGCCAGCAGCGCATGGACAGGGCGGTGGAATGAGCAGTTCTTC. Encoded protein: CASSAWTGRWNEQFF.

V is TRBV19 and J is TRBJ1-6; TRBD1 might be the D (5 bases). CDR1 and CDR2 from the germline V gene are LNHDA and SQIVND (reference sequence). The CDR3 has 14 residues. V lost 6 bases, J lost 9 bases, and 15 bases lay in between. Here the CDR3 reads CASRLTAGGSPLHF. The CDR3 DNA reads as TGTGCCAGTAGGTTGACAGCCGGGGGTTCACCCCTCCACTTT.

This sequence joins TRBV27 and TRBJ1-2; 7 bases match TRBD1. CDR1 and CDR2 from the germline V gene are MNHEY and SMNVEV (reference sequence). Trimming at V came to 2 bases and at J to 7 bases, leaving 4 bases not matched to a gene. The CDR3 length is 13 residues. The CDR3, as DNA: TGTGCCAGCAGTTTAACAACAGGGGTTGGCTACACCTTC. Translated: CASSLTTGVGYTF.

This sequence joins TRBV19 and TRBJ2-6, with D unclear. The V end was cut by 4 bases, the J end by 2 bases, with 9 bases between. Germline V gene sequence: CDR1 LNHDA, CDR2 SQIVND (reference sequence). CDR3 size: 15 residues. The chain's CDR3 is CASSTDFAGANVLTF. CDR3 nucleotide sequence: TGTGCCAGTAGTACCGACTTTGCTGGGGCCAACGTCCTGACTTTC.

The chain couples TRBV29-1 to TRBJ2-3; D possibly corresponds to TRBD2 (5 bases). From germline, CDR1 is SQVTM and CDR2 ANQGSEA. The V end lost 5 bases, the J end lost 4 bases, and 19 bases lay between the germline ends. The CDR3 spans 15 residues. The CDR3 loop is CSVWRLRRVADTQYF. The CDR3 DNA reads as TGCAGCGTTTGGAGGTTGCGACGGGTAGCAGATACGCAGTATTTT.

The V call is TRBV28, the J call TRBJ2-7; D is possibly TRBD1 (5 bases). This CDR3 comprises 14 residues. Trimming removed 5 bases from V and 2 bases from J, with 13 bases in between. CDR1 is MDHEN, CDR2 SYDVKM, per germline. CDR3 protein: CASSAAGSPYEQYF. The DNA of the CDR3 is TGTGCCAGCAGTGCGGCAGGGTCGCCCTACGAGCAGTACTTC. Supplemented by reference TRBV28 and TRBJ2-7, the full variable domain reads DVKVTQSSRYLVKRTGEKVFLECVQDMDHENMFWYRQDPGLGLRLIYFSYDVKMKEKGDIPEGYSVSREKKERFSLILESASTNQTSMYLCASSAAGSPYEQYFGPGTRLTVT.

The table lists this clone with a count of one. The genes are TRBV18 and TRBJ1-3; TRBD1 agrees at 8 bases. The CDR3 is 15 amino acids. Unmatched junction bases numbered 1, after V lost 2 bases and J lost 1 base. Germline lookup yields CDR1 KGHSH and CDR2 LQKENI. This chain's CDR3 is CASSPDRGSGNTIYF. CDR3 coding DNA: TGTGCCAGCTCACCAGACAGGGGATCTGGAAACACCATATATTTT.

The chain employs TRBV30 and TRBJ1-5, with D unresolved. CDR3 length equals 13 residues. CDR1 GTSNPN and CDR2 SVGIG come from the germline V gene (reference sequence). V lost 0 bases and J 5 bases, leaving 8 bases between the germline ends. CDR3: CAWSVGVDQPQHF. CDR3 in DNA: TGTGCCTGGAGTGTAGGAGTAGATCAGCCCCAGCATTTT.

The V call is TRBV9, the J call TRBJ2-1; TRBD1 agrees at 8 bases. Per germline, CDR1 SGDLS and CDR2 YYNGEE. The V gene end was trimmed by 4 bases and the J gene end by 7 bases; junction bases not matched to a gene: 10. CDR3 size: 15 residues. CDR3 sequence (DNA): TGTGCCAGCAGCCCCCAGGACAGGGCCTGGAATGAGCAGTTCTTC. Encoded protein: CASSPQDRAWNEQFF.

V is TRBV6-6 and J is TRBJ1-3; 7 bases match TRBD1. Germline V gene lookup returns CDR1 MNHNY and CDR2 SVGAGI (reference sequence). J lost 4 bases, V lost 5 bases, and 14 bases had no gene match. The CDR3 extends over 17 amino acids. The CDR3 region has the DNA TGTGCCAGCAGTCGCATGGACACGACAGGGAAGGGAAACACCATATATTTT. The encoded protein is CASSRMDTTGKGNTIYF.

V is TRBV4-1 and J is TRBJ2-2; weak D call: TRBD2 (6 bases). The CDR3 runs to 15 residues. Trimming pared 3 bases from V and 7 bases from J, leaving 15 bases between. CDR1 and CDR2 (germline): MGHRA, YSYEKL. The CDR3 sequence: CASSQASGAGGELFF. In nucleotides, the CDR3 is TGCGCCAGCAGCCAGGCATCGGGAGCAGGCGGGGAGCTGTTTTTT.

This clone was counted a single time. The chain has TRBV18 and TRBJ2-3, with 10 positions matching TRBD1. Per germline, CDR1 KGHSH and CDR2 LQKENI. The CDR3 sequence is 14 residues long. Germline trimming cut 6 bases from V and 2 bases from J; bases unmatched to any gene: 2. The CDR3 sequence is CASSGQGNTDTQYF. The CDR3 nucleotides are TGTGCCAGCTCGGGACAGGGGAACACAGATACGCAGTATTTT.